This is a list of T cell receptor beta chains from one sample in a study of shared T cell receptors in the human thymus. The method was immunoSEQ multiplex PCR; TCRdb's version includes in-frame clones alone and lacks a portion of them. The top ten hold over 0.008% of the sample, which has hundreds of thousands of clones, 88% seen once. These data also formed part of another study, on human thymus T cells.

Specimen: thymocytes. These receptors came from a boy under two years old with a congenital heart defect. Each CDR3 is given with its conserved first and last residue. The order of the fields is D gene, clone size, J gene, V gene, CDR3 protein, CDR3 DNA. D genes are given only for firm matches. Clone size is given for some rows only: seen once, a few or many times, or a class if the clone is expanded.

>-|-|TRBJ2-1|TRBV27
CASSLFWGHSREDEQFF
TGTGCCAGCAGTTTATTTTGGGGTCACTCAAGGGAGGATGAGCAGTTCTTC
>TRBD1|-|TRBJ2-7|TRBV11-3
CASSFGTASSYEQYF
TGTGCCAGCAGCTTCGGGACAGCGAGCTCCTACGAGCAGTACTTC
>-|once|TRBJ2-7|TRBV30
CAWSPRGRDNEQYF
TGTGCCTGGAGTCCCCGGGGGAGGGACAACGAGCAGTACTTC
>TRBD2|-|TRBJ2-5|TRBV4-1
CASSHPPPGLAGVTQYF
TGCGCCAGCAGCCATCCTCCGCCGGGACTAGCGGGAGTGACCCAGTACTTC
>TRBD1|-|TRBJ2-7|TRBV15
CATSRVSGGSYEQYF
TGTGCCACCAGCAGAGTCTCAGGGGGCTCCTACGAGCAGTACTTC
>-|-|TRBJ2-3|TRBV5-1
CASSFWALDTDTQYF
TGCGCCAGCAGCTTTTGGGCGCTGGACACAGATACGCAGTATTTT
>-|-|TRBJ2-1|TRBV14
CASSQIPGGRYNEQFF
TGTGCCAGCAGCCAGATTCCGGGGGGCCGCTACAATGAGCAGTTCTTC
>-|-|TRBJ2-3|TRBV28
CASSSTSRRDTQYF
TGTGCCAGCAGTTCTACGTCCAGGCGAGATACGCAGTATTTT
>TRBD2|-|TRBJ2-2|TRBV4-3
CASSRRGRAPGTGELFF
TGCGCCAGCAGCCGGCGCGGGAGGGCCCCTGGTACCGGGGAGCTGTTTTTT
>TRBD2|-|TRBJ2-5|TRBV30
CAWTPTGLAGGPTQETQYF
TGTGCCTGGACCCCCACGGGACTAGCGGGAGGGCCGACGCAAGAGACCCAGTACTTC
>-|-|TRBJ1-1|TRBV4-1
CASSQKDPYQAQNTEAFF
TGCGCCAGCAGCCAAAAAGACCCATATCAGGCCCAGAACACTGAAGCTTTCTTT
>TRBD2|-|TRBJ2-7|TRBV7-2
CASSFGLAVPYEQYF
TGTGCCAGCAGCTTCGGGCTAGCGGTGCCCTACGAGCAGTACTTC
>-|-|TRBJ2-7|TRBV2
CASSEVSERRIYEQYF
TGTGCCAGCAGTGAAGTTTCAGAAAGGCGGATTTACGAGCAGTACTTC
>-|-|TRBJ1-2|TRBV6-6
CASNHAHGQNYGYTF
TGTGCCAGCAACCACGCCCATGGACAGAACTATGGCTACACCTTC
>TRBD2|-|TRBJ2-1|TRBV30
CAWSPTQGLVADEQFF
TGTGCCTGGAGTCCCACCCAGGGACTAGTTGCAGATGAGCAGTTCTTC
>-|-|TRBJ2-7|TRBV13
CASSQGASGTEYF
TGTGCCAGCAGCCAGGGGGCCAGCGGGACCGAGTACTTC
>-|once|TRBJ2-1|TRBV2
CASSERLASEQFF
TGTGCCAGCAGTGAACGGCTAGCAAGTGAGCAGTTCTTC
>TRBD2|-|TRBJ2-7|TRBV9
CASSFRGTSSYEQYF
TGTGCCAGCAGCTTCAGAGGGACTAGCTCCTACGAGCAGTACTTC
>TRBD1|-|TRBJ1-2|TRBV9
CASSAGQGARGYTF
TGTGCCAGCAGCGCGGGACAGGGGGCGCGGGGCTACACCTTC
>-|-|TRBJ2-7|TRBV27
CASSSTPGYEQYF
TGTGCCAGCAGTTCCACGCCAGGCTACGAGCAGTACTTC
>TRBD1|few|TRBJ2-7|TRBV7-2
CASRTGGASYEQYF
TGTGCCAGCAGGACAGGGGGCGCTTCCTACGAGCAGTACTTC
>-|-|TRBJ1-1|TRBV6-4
CASTGGGRNTEAFF
TGTGCCAGCACTGGGGGGGGGCGGAACACTGAAGCTTTCTTT
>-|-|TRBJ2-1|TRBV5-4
CASSPDSYNEQFF
TGTGCCAGCAGCCCGGACAGCTACAATGAGCAGTTCTTC
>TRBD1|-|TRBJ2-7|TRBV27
CASSPSDRATYEQYF
TGTGCCAGCAGTCCCTCGGACAGGGCTACCTACGAGCAGTACTTC
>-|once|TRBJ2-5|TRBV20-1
CSAYSGGTQYF
TGCAGTGCCTACTCCGGCGGGACCCAGTACTTC
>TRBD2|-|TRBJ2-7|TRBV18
CASSPGLAPSYEQYF
TGTGCCAGCTCACCAGGACTAGCGCCTTCCTACGAGCAGTACTTC
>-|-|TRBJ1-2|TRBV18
CASPEETGGYTF
TGTGCCAGCCCCGAGGAAACGGGTGGCTACACCTTC
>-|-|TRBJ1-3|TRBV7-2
CASSPAGSSGNTIYF
TGTGCCAGCAGCCCTGCCGGGAGCTCTGGAAACACCATATATTTT
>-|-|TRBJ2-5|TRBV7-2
CASSHWETQYF
TGTGCCAGCAGCCACTGGGAGACCCAGTACTTC
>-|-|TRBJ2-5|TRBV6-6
CASSYSRGAGETQYF
TGTGCCAGCAGTTATAGTCGGGGGGCGGGGGAGACCCAGTACTTC
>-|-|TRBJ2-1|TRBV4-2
CASSLQARGGYNEQFF
TGTGCCAGCAGCCTACAAGCGAGAGGGGGTTACAATGAGCAGTTCTTC
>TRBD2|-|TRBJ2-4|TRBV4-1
CASSQEGPGGRVGIQYF
TGCGCCAGCAGCCAAGAGGGGCCCGGGGGGAGGGTGGGCATTCAGTACTTC
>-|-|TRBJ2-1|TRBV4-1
CASSQERIYNEQFF
TGCGCCAGCAGCCAAGAGCGGATTTACAATGAGCAGTTCTTC
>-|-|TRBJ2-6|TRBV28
CASSLTRRAWALSGANVLTF
TGTGCCAGCAGTTTAACTCGGCGGGCCTGGGCCCTCTCTGGGGCCAACGTCCTGACTTTC
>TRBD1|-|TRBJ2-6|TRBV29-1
CSVDTQGAHGANVLTF
TGCAGCGTTGATACCCAGGGGGCGCACGGGGCCAACGTCCTGACTTTC
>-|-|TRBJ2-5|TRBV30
CAWSRGRSGETQYF
TGTGCCTGGAGTCGCGGAAGGTCGGGGGAGACCCAGTACTTC
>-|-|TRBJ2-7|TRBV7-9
CASSVSLSREQYF
TGTGCCAGCAGCGTAAGTTTATCGAGGGAGCAGTACTTC
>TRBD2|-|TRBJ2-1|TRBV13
CASSAGLANCDEQFF
TGTGCCAGCAGCGCGGGACTAGCGAACTGCGATGAGCAGTTCTTC
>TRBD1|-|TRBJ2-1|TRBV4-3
CASSQDLGQGYGEQFF
TGCGCCAGCAGCCAAGATCTGGGACAGGGGTATGGTGAGCAGTTCTTC
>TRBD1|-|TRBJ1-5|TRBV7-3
CASSFHRGSNQPQHF
TGTGCCAGCAGCTTTCACAGGGGAAGCAATCAGCCCCAGCATTTT
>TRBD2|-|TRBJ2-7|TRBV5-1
CASGGGREGSSYEQYF
TGCGCCAGCGGGGGTGGTAGGGAGGGGAGCTCCTACGAGCAGTACTTC
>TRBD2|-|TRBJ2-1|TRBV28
CASSFGTRYNEQFF
TGTGCCAGCAGTTTTGGGACTAGGTATAATGAGCAGTTCTTC
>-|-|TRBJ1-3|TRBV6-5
CASSRNSSRNTIYF
TGTGCCAGCAGTCGTAACAGCTCAAGAAACACCATATATTTT
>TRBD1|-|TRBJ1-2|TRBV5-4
CASSLAEGQGRLYGYTF
TGTGCCAGCAGCTTGGCCGAGGGACAGGGGCGTCTCTATGGCTACACCTTC
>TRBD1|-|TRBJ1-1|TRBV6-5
CASSYDRGPKNTEAFF
TGTGCCAGCAGTTACGACAGGGGCCCCAAGAACACTGAAGCTTTCTTT
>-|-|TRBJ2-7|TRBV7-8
CASSDGGLHEQYF
TGTGCCAGCAGCGATGGGGGGTTGCACGAGCAGTACTTC
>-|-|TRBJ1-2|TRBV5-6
CASSLTRGNYGYTF
TGTGCCAGCAGCTTGACACGGGGGAACTATGGCTACACCTTC
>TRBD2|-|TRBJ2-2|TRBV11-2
CASTPGGSAPNTGELFF
TGTGCCAGCACCCCCGGGGGGTCAGCACCCAACACCGGGGAGCTGTTTTTT
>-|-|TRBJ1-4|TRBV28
CASSPGGGRSNEKLFF
TGTGCCAGCAGCCCGGGGGGCGGCCGGTCTAATGAAAAACTGTTTTTT
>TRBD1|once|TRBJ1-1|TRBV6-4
CASRRGDRGPNTEAFF
TGTGCCAGCAGGAGAGGGGACAGGGGGCCGAACACTGAAGCTTTCTTT
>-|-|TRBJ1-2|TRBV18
CASSLRNPPNYGYTF
TGTGCCAGCTCCTTGAGGAATCCTCCTAACTATGGCTACACCTTC
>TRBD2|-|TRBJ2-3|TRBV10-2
CASTGLAGESATDTQYF
TGCGCCAGCACTGGACTAGCGGGAGAGAGTGCTACAGATACGCAGTATTTT
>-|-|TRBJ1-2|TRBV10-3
CAISESRGPEVGYTF
TGTGCCATCAGTGAGTCGCGGGGGCCCGAGGTCGGCTACACCTTC
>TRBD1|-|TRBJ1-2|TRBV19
CASSTGQGADGYTF
TGTGCCAGTAGTACCGGACAGGGGGCTGATGGCTACACCTTC
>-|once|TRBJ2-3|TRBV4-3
CASSSVGSTDTQYF
TGCGCCAGCAGCTCAGTCGGGAGCACAGATACGCAGTATTTT